The 6 T cell receptor beta chains in this list originate from one sample, sequenced in a study of metastatic and nonmetastatic thyroid tumors. Nobody among the patients had been given any treatment before thyroid surgery. MiXCR re-clonotyped the PCR reads for TCRdb. Of about 28,000 clones in the sample, approximately 22% were seen once. Sequenced sample: blood. The source is a female donor with papillary thyroid cancer or a benign thyroid nodule (not recorded which). Some clones in this sample may be carry-over from other donors' samples.

The chain is built from TRBV7-9 and TRBJ2-3, with no clear D. The germline V gene has CDR1 SEHNR and CDR2 FQNEAQ (reference sequence). The CDR3 contains 14 residues. V gave up 1 base and J gave up 0 bases, with 5 bases separating them. The chain's CDR3 is CASSLGISTDTQYF. In DNA form, the CDR3 reads TGTGCCAGCAGCTTAGGCATCAGCACAGATACGCAGTATTTT.

The J gene is TRBJ2-3, the V gene TRBV5-1; TRBD2 is a possible D gene (6 bases). This CDR3 is 12 amino acids long. Germline CDR1 reads SGHRS; CDR2 reads YFSETQ. V was trimmed by 2 bases and J by 5 bases, leaving 6 bases between them. CDR3 sequence: CASSLAGDTQYF. Here the CDR3 DNA reads TGCGCCAGCAGCTTAGCGGGAGATACGCAGTATTTT. Combining the CDR3 with reference TRBV5-1 and TRBJ2-3 gives the whole variable domain KAGVTQTPRYLIKTRGQQVTLSCSPISGHRSVSWYQQTPGQGLQFLFEYFSETQRNKGNFPGRFSGRQFSNSRSEMNVSTLELGDSALYLCASSLAGDTQYFGPGTRLTVL.

This clone was recorded at least ten times. The CDR3 is CASSPMEGIRYEQYF. The CDR3 coding sequence is TGTGCCAGCAGCCCCATGGAGGGGATTCGGTACGAGCAGTACTTC. This chain joins TRBV6-1 and TRBJ2-7, with D perhaps matching TRBD2 (6 bases). The length of the CDR3 is 15 residues. Germline values: CDR1 MNHNS, CDR2 SASEGT. Trimming stripped 6 bases from V and 4 bases from J, with 19 bases between.

This clone showed up many times. The genes are TRBV12-3 or TRBV12-4 and TRBJ2-5; D is possibly TRBD1 (6 bases). Trimming stripped 6 bases from V and 5 bases from J, with 13 bases between. CDR3 length equals 13 residues. CDR3: CASREQGEETQYF. CDR3 coding DNA: TGTGCCAGCAGAGAACAGGGTGAGGAGACCCAGTACTTC.

Ten or more counts support this clone. The rearrangement uses TRBV4-2 and TRBJ2-3; D call uncertain. In germline, CDR1 is LGHNA, CDR2 YNFKEQ. The ends were cut back, 0 bases at V and 4 bases at J, with 11 bases in the middle. The CDR3 is made up of 15 amino acids. CDR3 DNA: TGTGCCAGCAGCCAAGATGGGTTGAGCGCAGATACGCAGTATTTT. Translated, it gives CASSQDGLSADTQYF.

This clone was counted at least ten times. The rearrangement uses TRBV29-1 and TRBJ1-2; D uncertain. CDR3 length: 11 residues. Trimming pared 6 bases from V and 8 bases from J, leaving 13 bases between. Germline V gives CDR1 SQVTM, CDR2 ANQGSEA. The CDR3 loop is CSVTTGSGYTF. CDR3 sequence (DNA): TGCAGCGTGACTACCGGGAGCGGCTACACCTTC. Based on the CDR3 plus reference TRBV29-1 and TRBJ1-2, the full variable domain is SAVISQKPSRDICQRGTSLTIQCQVDSQVTMMFWYRQQPGQSLTLIATANQGSEATYESGFVIDKFPISRPNLTFSTLTVSNMSPEDSSIYLCSVTTGSGYTFGSGTRLTVV.